These T cell receptor beta chains were read from a single sample in a study of cytomegalovirus exposure and HLA in healthy donors. TCRdb keeps only in-frame clones here, not all; method: immunoSEQ multiplex PCR. Seen here are 110,000 to 150,000 clones, 80% to 90% observed once, and the top ten hold almost 8%. The material sequenced was PBMCs. The receptors derive from a woman younger than 35 in good health and CMV-seropositive. Each CDR3 is given with its conserved first and last residue. A D gene is named only where the DNA matches it firmly. Expanded clones are given a class, and other clones once, few, many or no size at all.

j_gene | abundance | v_gene | d_gene | CDR3aa | CDR3nt
TRBJ2-1 | NA | TRBV7-9 | TRBD2 | CASSGSPGLAYNEQFF | TGTGCCAGCAGCGGGAGCCCGGGACTAGCCTACAATGAGCAGTTCTTC
TRBJ1-5 | once | TRBV30 | TRBD1 | CAWGQGLQPQHF | TGTGCCTGGGGACAGGGGCTACAGCCCCAGCATTTT
TRBJ2-1 | NA | TRBV5-1 | TRBD1 | CASSLGQGGVNEQFF | TGCGCCAGCAGCTTGGGACAGGGGGGAGTGAATGAGCAGTTCTTC
TRBJ2-3 | NA | TRBV7-6 | NA | CASSSGLFTDTQYF | TGTGCCAGCAGCTCGGGACTTTTCACAGATACGCAGTATTTT
TRBJ2-7 | once | TRBV5-1 | NA | CASSRQGGYEQYF | TGCGCCAGCAGCCGGCAGGGGGGCTACGAGCAGTACTTC
TRBJ1-1 | NA | TRBV4-1 | TRBD1 | CASRWDSPGNTEAFF | TGCGCCAGCAGGTGGGACAGTCCGGGTAACACTGAAGCTTTCTTT
TRBJ1-2 | few | TRBV11-1 | NA | CASSSRLPRSGYTF | TGTGCCAGCAGCTCCAGGCTACCACGATCTGGCTACACCTTC
TRBJ1-5 | NA | TRBV6-1 | TRBD1 | CASSLDRGYQPQHF | TGTGCCAGCAGTCTAGACAGGGGATACCAGCCCCAGCATTTT
TRBJ1-3 | NA | TRBV27 | NA | CASSLVGGALSGNTIYF | TGTGCCAGCAGTTTAGTGGGGGGAGCCCTTTCTGGAAACACCATATATTTT
TRBJ2-1 | NA | TRBV25-1 | TRBD2 | CASSEAGGAAGYNEQFF | TGTGCCAGCAGTGAAGCGGGGGGGGCTGCTGGCTACAATGAGCAGTTCTTC
TRBJ2-1 | NA | TRBV19 | TRBD2 | CASSIAPGGRDEQFF | TGTGCCAGTAGTATAGCCCCGGGCGGGAGGGATGAGCAGTTCTTC
TRBJ2-2 | NA | TRBV28 | NA | CASSSAASGRVGELFF | TGTGCCAGCAGTTCCGCGGCCAGCGGACGAGTCGGGGAGCTGTTTTTT
TRBJ2-5 | once | TRBV11-3 | NA | CASSYGYRALDGEAQETQYF | TGTGCCAGCAGCTACGGGTACCGAGCCCTGGACGGGGAGGCACAAGAGACCCAGTACTTC
TRBJ1-6 | NA | TRBV6-5 | NA | CASRGNERNSPLHF | TGTGCCAGCAGGGGCAACGAAAGAAATTCACCCCTCCACTTT
TRBJ1-1 | NA | TRBV29-1 | NA | CSVQYLQRKFTEAFF | TGCAGCGTCCAATATCTCCAGAGGAAGTTCACTGAAGCTTTCTTT
TRBJ1-5 | once | TRBV6-1 | NA | CASRWGVAQPQHF | TGTGCCAGCAGATGGGGCGTGGCTCAGCCCCAGCATTTT
TRBJ2-1 | NA | TRBV7-8 | NA | CASSLGPARAVYNEQFF | TGTGCCAGCAGCTTAGGGCCCGCCAGGGCAGTCTACAATGAGCAGTTCTTC
TRBJ2-5 | NA | TRBV27 | NA | CASSSPLQDPRETQYF | TGTGCCAGCAGTTCCCCCTTACAGGATCCCAGGGAGACCCAGTACTTC
TRBJ2-5 | NA | TRBV4-3 | TRBD2 | CASSQDRGAGGSIETQYF | TGCGCCAGCAGCCAAGATCGAGGAGCGGGGGGTAGTATTGAGACCCAGTACTTC
TRBJ2-7 | NA | TRBV7-3 | TRBD2 | CASSLYGGNSYEQYF | TGTGCCAGCAGCTTATACGGGGGGAACTCCTACGAGCAGTACTTC
TRBJ2-7 | NA | TRBV10-2 | NA | CASSGVVQAGHRSYEQYF | TGCGCCAGCAGTGGGGTTGTGCAGGCCGGACACCGCTCCTACGAGCAGTACTTC
TRBJ2-7 | NA | TRBV6-5 | NA | CASSYTRDLSYEQYF | TGTGCCAGCAGTTACACGCGGGACCTCTCCTACGAGCAGTACTTC
TRBJ1-4 | NA | TRBV9 | NA | CASSAGNREGEKLFF | TGTGCCAGCAGCGCGGGAAACAGGGAGGGTGAAAAACTGTTTTTT
TRBJ1-2 | few | TRBV5-8 | NA | CASSLAEQNYGYTF | TGTGCCAGCAGCTTGGCCGAACAGAACTATGGCTACACCTTC
TRBJ2-3 | NA | TRBV28 | NA | CASSLTERADTQYF | TGTGCCAGCAGTTTAACCGAGCGGGCGGATACGCAGTATTTT
TRBJ1-1 | NA | TRBV9 | TRBD1 | CASSVGGQLLNTEAFF | TGTGCCAGCAGCGTAGGGGGACAGCTACTGAACACTGAAGCTTTCTTT
TRBJ1-2 | NA | TRBV7-5 | NA | CVRSLPPLGGNYGYTF | TGTGTCAGAAGCTTACCCCCCCTGGGGGGGAACTATGGCTACACCTTC
TRBJ2-5 | NA | TRBV7-7 | TRBD1 | CASSLGSGTGGPETQYF | TGTGCTAGCAGCTTAGGCTCCGGGACAGGGGGCCCGGAGACCCAGTACTTC
TRBJ2-5 | once | TRBV7-2 | TRBD1 | CASSLGDRVTETQYF | TGTGCCAGCAGCTTAGGGGACAGGGTAACGGAGACCCAGTACTTC